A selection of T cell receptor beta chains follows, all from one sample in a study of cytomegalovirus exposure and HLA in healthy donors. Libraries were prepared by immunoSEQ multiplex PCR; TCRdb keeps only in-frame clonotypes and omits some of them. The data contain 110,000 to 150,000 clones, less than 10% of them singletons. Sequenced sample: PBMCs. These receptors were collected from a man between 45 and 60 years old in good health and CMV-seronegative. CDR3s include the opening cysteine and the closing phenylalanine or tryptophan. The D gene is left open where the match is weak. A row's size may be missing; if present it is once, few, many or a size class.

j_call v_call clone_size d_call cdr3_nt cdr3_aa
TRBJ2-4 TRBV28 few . TGTGCCAGCAGCTTAGCCAAAAACATTCAGTACTTC CASSLAKNIQYF
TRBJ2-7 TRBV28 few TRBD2 TGTGCCAGCACCATAGGACTAGAGGGGACCTACGAGCAGTACTTC CASTIGLEGTYEQYF
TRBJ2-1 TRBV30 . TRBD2 TGTGCCTGGAGTGTAGGACTAGGAGAGGGTCGGCAGTTCTTC CAWSVGLGEGRQFF
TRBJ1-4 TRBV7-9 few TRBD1 TGTGCCAGCAGCTTCGGGACAGGGGATGGAAAACTGTTTTTT CASSFGTGDGKLFF
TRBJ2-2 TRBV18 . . TGTGCCAGCTCAAAGGGGGAGTGGAACACCGGGGAGCTGTTTTTT CASSKGEWNTGELFF
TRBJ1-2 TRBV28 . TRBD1 TGTGCCAGCAGCCCTGGACAGGGGAACTATGGCTACACCTTC CASSPGQGNYGYTF
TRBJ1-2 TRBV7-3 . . TGTGCCAGCAGCTTAAGTGGAAGGGGGACCGGCTATGGCTACACCTTC CASSLSGRGTGYGYTF
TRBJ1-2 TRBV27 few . TGTGCCAGCAGAGCAACGGGCAGGGCCTATGGCTACACCTTC CASRATGRAYGYTF
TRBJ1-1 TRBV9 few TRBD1 TGTGCCAGCAGCCCCCGGGACAGCTACACTGAAGCTTTCTTT CASSPRDSYTEAFF
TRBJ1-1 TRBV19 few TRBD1 TGTGCCAGTAGTATGGGGACAGGCGCCACTGAAGCTTTCTTT CASSMGTGATEAFF
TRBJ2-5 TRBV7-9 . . TGTGCCAGCAGTCCCGTTCTGGGAGGGGGCCAAGAGACCCAGTACTTC CASSPVLGGGQETQYF
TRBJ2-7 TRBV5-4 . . TGTGCCAGCAGCTTGGGAGGGGGAAGGGAGCAGTACTTC CASSLGGGREQYF
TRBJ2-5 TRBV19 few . TGTGCCAGTAGTATAGGGGACTACCAAGAGACCCAGTACTTC CASSIGDYQETQYF
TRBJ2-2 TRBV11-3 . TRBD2 TGTGCCAGCAGTGGGCGGGAGTGGGGCGGGGAGCTGTTTTTT CASSGREWGGELFF
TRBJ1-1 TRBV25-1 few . TGTGCCAGCAGTGACAGGGTGGCCGGGGGAGCTTTCTTT CASSDRVAGGAFF
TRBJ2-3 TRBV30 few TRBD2 TGTGCCTGGAAAGCGGGGGGCGTCACAGATACGCAGTATTTT CAWKAGGVTDTQYF
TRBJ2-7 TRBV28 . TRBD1 TGTGCCAGCCGTCCAGGGACAGGGTTTCGCGAGCAGTACTTC CASRPGTGFREQYF
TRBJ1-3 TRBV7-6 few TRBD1 TGTGCCAGCAGCCCTAGGACAGGGCTAAGGGGAAACACCATATATTTT CASSPRTGLRGNTIYF
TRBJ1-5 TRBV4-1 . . TGCGCCAGCAGCGGGTCTAGCATAAACCAGCCCCAGCATTTT CASSGSSINQPQHF
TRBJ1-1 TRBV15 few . TGTGCCACCAGCAGAGGCCGGGATAACACTGAAGCTTTCTTT CATSRGRDNTEAFF
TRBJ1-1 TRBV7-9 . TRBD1 TGTGCCAGCAGCGCCCGACAGGGAACGAACACTGAAGCTTTCTTT CASSARQGTNTEAFF
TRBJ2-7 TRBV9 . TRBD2 TGTGCCAGCAGCTTTTTAGCGGGAGACTCCTACGAGCAGTACTTC CASSFLAGDSYEQYF
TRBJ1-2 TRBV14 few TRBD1 TGTGCCAGCAGCCAAGCAGGGGGGCCCTATGGCTACACCTTC CASSQAGGPYGYTF
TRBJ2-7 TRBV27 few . TGTGCCAGCAGTTTATCCGGGCCCCCGGGGGAGCAGTACTTC CASSLSGPPGEQYF
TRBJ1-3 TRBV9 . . TGTGCCAGCAGCTCCCTGGCGGGGAGCTCTGGAAACACCATATATTTT CASSSLAGSSGNTIYF
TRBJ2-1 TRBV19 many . TGTGCCAGTAGTATAGGGCGGGACTACAATGAGCAGTTCTTC CASSIGRDYNEQFF
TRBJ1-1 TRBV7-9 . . TGTGCCAGCAGCTTAGCGAGCGGGGGAACTGAGGCTTTCTTT CASSLASGGTEAFF
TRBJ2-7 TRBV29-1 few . TGCAGCGTTGAAAGGACAAATGAGCAGTACTTC CSVERTNEQYF
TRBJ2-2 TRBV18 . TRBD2 TGTGCCAGCTCACCTCTAGCGGGCCCGAACACCGGGGAGCTGTTTTTT CASSPLAGPNTGELFF
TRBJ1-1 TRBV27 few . TGTGCCAGCAGTCCCTCGAGGGGGGCGCGGGGGACTGAAGCTTTCTTT CASSPSRGARGTEAFF
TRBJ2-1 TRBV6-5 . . TGTGCCAGCAACCAGAACAATGAGCAGTTCTTC CASNQNNEQFF
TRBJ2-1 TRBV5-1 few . TGCGCCAGCAGCTTAAGCCTCCTCGGGAATGAGCAGTTCTTC CASSLSLLGNEQFF